These 30 T cell receptor beta chains originate from one sample sequenced in a study of shared clonotypes between healthy human individuals. Generated by immunoSEQ multiplex PCR, the TCRdb table keeps only in-frame clones and is missing some. The sample includes about 2.4 million clones, under 95% of them seen just once. The sequenced sample consisted of naive CD4+ T cells from PBMCs. The subset: CD45RA+ positively selected. All receptors come from a man between 18 and 29 years old in good health. Some clones in this sample may be carry-over from other donors' samples.

The chain combines TRBV5-1 with TRBJ2-3, with a possible D match to TRBD1 (5 bases). The CDR3 has 16 amino acids. Germline assignment: CDR1 SGHRS and CDR2 YFSETQ. The V gene lost 0 bases and the J gene lost 1 base, with 12 bases spanning the gap. The CDR3 DNA is TGCGCCAGCAGCTTGGGCAGGGATTCTGGCACAGATACGCAGTATTTT. Its translation: CASSLGRDSGTDTQYF.

Remarks on this clone: Other nucleotide sequences from this sample produce the same CDR3. V and J are TRBV5-1 and TRBJ2-2, with 12 bases fitting TRBD2. Losses at the gene ends were 4 bases for V and 1 base for J; bases not matched to a gene: 2. The CDR3 spans 16 residues. CDR1 is SGHRS, CDR2 YFSETQ, per germline. CDR3 protein: CASSLLAGGNTGELFF. CDR3 DNA: TGCGCCAGCAGCCTACTAGCGGGAGGGAACACCGGGGAGCTGTTTTTT.

A single count supports this clone. The rearrangement uses TRBV9 and TRBJ1-3; 9 bases line up with TRBD1. CDR1 is SGDLS, CDR2 YYNGEE, per germline. Trimming at V came to 4 bases and at J to 3 bases, leaving 11 bases not matched to a gene. The CDR3 has 17 amino acids. The CDR3 loop is CASSSSGTGFVGNTIYF. The CDR3 nucleotides read TGTGCCAGCAGCTCCTCCGGGACAGGGTTTGTTGGAAACACCATATATTTT.

In its sample, this clone was seen once. This sequence joins TRBV28 and TRBJ1-2, with 7 bases identical to TRBD1. The CDR3 totals 15 residues. CDR1 is MDHEN and CDR2 is SYDVKM in the germline V gene. Trimming took 8 bases from V and 0 from J; bases not matched to a gene: 9. The CDR3 sequence: CASYEGANTNYGYTF. CDR3 nucleotide sequence: TGTGCCAGCTACGAGGGGGCGAACACTAACTATGGCTACACCTTC.

The chain links TRBV6-5 to TRBJ2-3; D uncertain. The V gene's germline CDR1 is MNHEY and CDR2 SVGAGI. The V end lost 4 bases, the J end lost 7 bases, and 9 bases lay between the germline ends. CDR3 length: 12 residues. CDR3 bases: TGTGCCAGCAGTTCAACCCAATATACGCAGTATTTT. This encodes CASSSTQYTQYF.

For the CDR3, the DNA is TGTGCCAGCAGCCCACGGACTAGCGGGAGCCCCGGGGAGCTGTTTTTT. This gives the protein CASSPRTSGSPGELFF. V usage is TRBV5-4 and J usage is TRBJ2-2, with 13 bases identical to TRBD2. Germline CDR1 and CDR2: SGHNT and YYREEE (reference sequence). This CDR3 has 16 residues. V shed 4 bases, J shed 6 bases, and the junction held 6 bases outside the gene matches.

The chain joins TRBV28 to TRBJ1-1, with D maybe TRBD1 (5 bases). With 3 bases removed from V and 10 bases from J, the gap between germline ends came to 12 bases. CDR3 length: 12 residues. From germline, CDR1 is MDHEN and CDR2 SYDVKM. CDR3: CASSLSRVGAFF. As DNA, the CDR3 is TGTGCCAGCAGTTTGTCCAGGGTGGGAGCTTTCTTT.

The V gene is TRBV5-1, the J gene TRBJ2-1; D may correspond to TRBD1 or TRBD2 (5 bases each). Germline-derived CDR1 and CDR2 are SGHRS and YFSETQ. The CDR3 totals 15 residues. The ends were cut back, 4 bases at V and 3 bases at J, with 14 bases in the middle. Written as DNA, the CDR3 is TGCGCCAGCAGCCCAGGGACGGCGGGCTACAATGAGCAGTTCTTC. It is translated as CASSPGTAGYNEQFF.

In the case of this clone: Additional DNA sequences in this sample encode the identical CDR3. The chain uses TRBV30 and TRBJ2-7; D is unresolved. Germline V gene sequence: CDR1 GTSNPN, CDR2 SVGIG (reference sequence). The germline V and J ends were trimmed by 1 base and 3 bases, with 4 bases remaining between them. The CDR3 is 11 amino acids. The CDR3, as DNA: TGTGCCTGGAGTGCTTACTACGAGCAGTACTTC. It yields the protein CAWSAYYEQYF.

This clone was counted once. This sequence joins TRBV11-3 and TRBJ2-2; D unresolved. The CDR3 length is 14 residues. The ends were cut back, 0 bases at V and 6 bases at J, with 8 bases in the middle. Germline V lookup: CDR1 SGHNT, CDR2 YENEEA. In DNA form, the CDR3 reads TGTGCCAGCAGCTTAGATAACGCGGCCGGGGAGCTGTTTTTT. Its translation: CASSLDNAAGELFF.

This chain connects TRBV7-3 to TRBJ2-2; D uncertain. The CDR3 consists of 13 residues. The ends were cut back, 6 bases at V and 5 bases at J, with 10 bases in the middle. Germline assignment: CDR1 SGHTA and CDR2 FQGTGA. The CDR3 sequence is CASSLRHTGELFF. Here the CDR3 DNA reads TGTGCCAGCAGTCTACGTCATACCGGGGAGCTGTTTTTT.

A note on this clone: The sample contains more than one DNA sequence encoding this CDR3. V is TRBV6-6 and J is TRBJ2-5; D is perhaps TRBD1 (6 bases). CDR3 length: 13 amino acids. The V gene's germline CDR1 is MNHNY and CDR2 SVGAGI (reference sequence). Deletions cut 6 bases from V and 5 bases from J, with 13 bases between. CDR3 loop: CASRQGSRETQYF. For the CDR3, the DNA is TGTGCCAGCAGACAGGGTAGTAGGGAGACCCAGTACTTC.

The rearrangement uses TRBV28 and TRBJ1-5; 11 nucleotides align to TRBD1. Germline V gene data show CDR1 as MDHEN and CDR2 as SYDVKM. The CDR3 is made up of 16 amino acids. Trimming took 5 bases from V and 5 from J; bases not matched to a gene: 8. The CDR3 reads CASSPSGTGGYQPQHF. CDR3 sequence (DNA): TGTGCCAGCAGTCCGTCCGGGACAGGGGGGTATCAGCCCCAGCATTTT.

The chain recombines TRBV4-1 with TRBJ2-7, with D perhaps matching TRBD2 (5 bases). The CDR3 spans 17 residues. Germline loops: CDR1 MGHRA, CDR2 YSYEKL. Trimming left V 1 base short and J 0 bases short, with 16 bases between. CDR3 DNA sequence: TGCGCCAGCAGCCAAGGTCCCCAGCGGATTAGCTCCTACGAGCAGTACTTC. Translated: CASSQGPQRISSYEQYF.

The V call is TRBV7-2, the J call TRBJ2-2; the match to TRBD1 covers 9 bases. V gave up 2 bases and J gave up 7 bases; unmatched junction bases: 8. CDR3 size: 16 residues. The germline V gene encodes CDR1 SGHTA and CDR2 FQGNSA. CDR3 DNA: TGTGCCAGCAGCTTAACCGGGACAGGGTTAGGCGGGGAGCTGTTTTTT. This sequence encodes CASSLTGTGLGGELFF.

This clone came up once. This chain connects TRBV29-1 to TRBJ2-1; 11 bases align to TRBD2. From germline, CDR1 is SQVTM and CDR2 ANQGSEA. The CDR3 runs 14 residues. V was pared by 4 bases and J by 12 bases, with 11 bases of the junction left unmatched. The CDR3 is CSVGNSGRALGQFF. The CDR3 DNA reads as TGCAGCGTTGGAAATAGCGGGAGGGCCTTGGGGCAGTTCTTC.

This CDR3 reads CASSVEGQGVETQYF. CDR3 DNA sequence: TGTGCCAGCAGCGTAGAAGGACAGGGAGTAGAGACCCAGTACTTC. V gene TRBV9 combines with J gene TRBJ2-5; TRBD1 aligns across 8 bases. Losses at the gene ends were 0 bases for V and 4 bases for J; bases not matched to a gene: 5. The CDR3 sequence is 15 residues long. The germline V gene encodes CDR1 SGDLS and CDR2 YYNGEE.

The chain joins TRBV2 to TRBJ2-5, with D possibly called TRBD1 or TRBD2 (5 bases each). V gave up 6 bases and J gave up 11 bases, with 19 bases separating them. In germline, CDR1 is SNHLY, CDR2 FYNNEI. This CDR3 contains 13 residues. In DNA, the CDR3 is TGTGCCAGCAGGCTACTCGAAAAAGGGGAGCAGTACTTC. Translated: CASRLLEKGEQYF.

The chain is built from TRBV11-2 and TRBJ2-7; no clear D. V was clipped by 4 bases and J by 3 bases, with 13 bases between them. The germline V gene encodes CDR1 SGHAT and CDR2 FQNNGV. The CDR3 totals 14 residues. This chain's CDR3 is CASSSDGGGYEQYF. The CDR3, as DNA: TGTGCCAGCAGCTCCGATGGCGGCGGCTACGAGCAGTACTTC.

The chain has TRBV7-2 and TRBJ2-1; no clear D. In germline, CDR1 is SGHTA, CDR2 FQGNSA. CDR3 length: 12 amino acids. V shed 4 bases and J shed 7 bases, with 8 bases lying between them. Here the CDR3 DNA reads TGTGCCAGCAGCTCGTCGATGAATGAGCAGTTCTTC. Translated, it gives CASSSSMNEQFF.

The gene calls are TRBV30 and TRBJ2-2; 7 bases are shared with TRBD2. Germline V gives CDR1 GTSNPN, CDR2 SVGIG (reference sequence). The V gene end was trimmed by 3 bases and the J gene end by 3 bases; junction bases not matched to a gene: 7. CDR3 length: 15 amino acids. DNA for the CDR3: TGTGCCTGGAGAGTAGCGGGTGTGTACACCGGGGAGCTGTTTTTT. This codes for CAWRVAGVYTGELFF.

The rearrangement links TRBV5-5 to TRBJ1-2; D is possibly TRBD1 (5 bases). CDR3 length: 12 residues. Germline V CDR1 and CDR2: SGHKS, YYEKEE (reference sequence). The ends were cut back, 0 bases at V and 8 bases at J, with 8 bases in the middle. The CDR3 loop is CASSLAQGGYTF. The DNA for the CDR3 is TGTGCCAGCAGCTTGGCGCAGGGCGGCTACACCTTC.

For this clone: The identical CDR3 is also encoded by other nucleotide sequences in the sample. The chain is built from TRBV5-6 and TRBJ1-2, with 7 positions matching TRBD1. Germline V gene lookup returns CDR1 SGHDT and CDR2 YYEEEE. The CDR3 spans 12 residues. V gave up 4 bases and J gave up 7 bases; unmatched junction bases: 4. The CDR3 spells CASSLTGAGYTF. DNA for the CDR3: TGTGCCAGCAGCCTCACAGGGGCTGGCTACACCTTC. The complete variable domain, with remaining parts taken from reference TRBV5-6 and TRBJ1-2, reads DAGVTQSPTHLIKTRGQQVTLRCSPKSGHDTVSWYQQALGQGPQFIFQYYEEEERQRGNFPDRFSGHQFPNYSSELNVNALLLGDSALYLCASSLTGAGYTFGSGTRLTVV.

V is TRBV30 and J is TRBJ2-5; D is uncertain. The J call is in doubt because the DNA end fits TRBJ2-7 better. CDR1 GTSNPN and CDR2 SVGIG come from the germline V gene (reference sequence). The CDR3 is 14 amino acids. CDR3 in DNA: TGTGCCTGGAGCTCCTTCGGGTCCCAGTACGAGCAGTACTTC. This codes for CAWSSFGSQYEQYF.

The chain recombines TRBV30 with TRBJ2-1; 7 nucleotides agree with TRBD1. The germline V gene has CDR1 GTSNPN and CDR2 SVGIG (reference sequence). The CDR3 contains 15 residues. The ends lost 3 bases at V and 0 bases at J; junction bases unmatched: 5. CDR3 sequence (DNA): TGTGCCTGGAGCCGGGACAGATACTCCTACAATGAGCAGTTCTTC. It translates to CAWSRDRYSYNEQFF.

The chain carries TRBV11-2 and TRBJ2-1; 7 bases are a match to TRBD1. The V and J ends lost 5 bases and 7 bases, in that order; junction bases with no gene match: 17. Germline-derived CDR1 and CDR2 are SGHAT and FQNNGV. The CDR3 totals 17 residues. CDR3 residues: CASSVTGVGVRLNEQFF. CDR3 nucleotide sequence: TGTGCCAGCAGCGTAACAGGGGTGGGAGTAAGGTTAAATGAGCAGTTCTTC. The whole variable domain, remainder taken from reference TRBV11-2 and TRBJ2-1, is EAGVAQSPRYKIIEKRQSVAFWCNPISGHATLYWYQQILGQGPKLLIQFQNNGVVDDSQLPKDRFSAERLKGVDSTLKIQPAKLEDSAVYLCASSVTGVGVRLNEQFFGPGTRLTVL.

V usage is TRBV5-1 and J usage is TRBJ2-3, with D possibly being TRBD1 or TRBD2 (5 bases each). This CDR3 has 16 residues. Looked up from germline, CDR1 is SGHRS and CDR2 is YFSETQ. V dropped 4 bases and J dropped 3 bases, with 18 bases sitting between them. The CDR3, as DNA: TGCGCCAGCAGCCAGGGTACCGGGACGGGGACAGATACGCAGTATTTT. Its translation is CASSQGTGTGTDTQYF.

The J gene is TRBJ2-3, the V gene TRBV27, with 7 bases fitting TRBD1. With V trimmed by 7 bases and J by 0 bases, 4 bases remained unmatched. There are 14 residues in the CDR3. Germline loops: CDR1 MNHEY, CDR2 SMNVEV (reference sequence). CDR3 coding DNA: TGTGCCAGCAAACGGGACAGCAGCACAGATACGCAGTATTTT. It encodes CASKRDSSTDTQYF.

V and J are TRBV5-1 and TRBJ2-1; 9 bases agree with TRBD1. This CDR3 is 15 amino acids long. Germline lookup yields CDR1 SGHRS and CDR2 YFSETQ. The V gene end was trimmed by 8 bases and the J gene end by 6 bases; junction bases not matched to a gene: 12. CDR3 residues: CASSVGQGSFNEQFF. In nucleotides, the CDR3 is TGCGCCAGTTCGGTTGGACAGGGGAGTTTCAATGAGCAGTTCTTC.

This rearrangement joins TRBV5-1 to TRBJ2-7, with D perhaps matching TRBD2 (6 bases). Trimming took off 1 base at V and 2 bases at J, with 13 bases between the two ends. Germline V gene sequence: CDR1 SGHRS, CDR2 YFSETQ. The CDR3 length is 15 residues. CDR3 loop: CASSLMSSVTYEQYF. As DNA, the CDR3 is TGCGCCAGCAGCTTGATGTCTAGCGTCACCTACGAGCAGTACTTC.